This T cell receptor (beta chain) came from a study of blood T cell repertoires in COVID-19. About the research overall: Samples came from the United States, Italy and Spain, spanning acute and convalescent COVID-19. Nucleic acid was either cDNA or gDNA, and it came from T cells, B-cell-depleted T cells, or PBMCs.

This CDR3 spans 13 amino acids. V lost 3 bases and J lost 6, with 11 bases in between. Germline assignment: CDR1 MNHEY and CDR2 SVGAGI. Per the study methods: Estimation of nucleated cell counts was performed using reference gene primer amplification. TCRdb keeps only in-frame clones here, not all; method: immunoSEQ multiplex PCR. The V and J calls and clone size were taken over from that table, and D and trimming were inferred from the DNA. The table records 95,000 to 110,000 clones, over 70% of them present only once. The sequence came from a man aged 45 to 65 with acute or convalescent COVID-19. J is TRBJ1-1 and V is TRBV6-5; no definite D call. The sample was peripheral blood. The CDR3 loop is CASSYPGGPEAFF. For the CDR3, the DNA is TGTGCCAGCAGTTATCCGGGAGGGCCTGAAGCTTTCTTT.